Included here is one T cell receptor beta chain sequence, with context. Its matching antigen is unknown. This sample is drawn from a study of cytomegalovirus exposure and HLA in healthy donors. Study as a whole: Previous work identified 100 million or so unique TCR beta sequences from approximately 190 million T cells. Findings of the study overall: Most of the CMV-associated TCR beta chains (in a later analysis) appeared to be HLA-restricted.

Primers for the PCR totalled 60 Vbeta and 13 Jbeta. In the original analysis: The authors later counted 65 million to 80 million unique TCR beta chains, some 12 million of them shared. The protocol was immunoSEQ multiplex PCR, while the TCRdb copy is restricted to in-frame clones and leaves out a portion. Clone size and the V and J calls come from that table; the DNA yielded D and trimming. This sample has approximately 210,000 clones, with about 83% found just once. The V gene lost 2 bases and the J gene lost 8 bases, with 19 bases spanning the gap. The germline CDR1 and CDR2 sequences are MDHEN and SYDVKM. This CDR3 is built from 17 residues.

Specimen: PBMCs. This chain uses TRBV28 with TRBJ1-6; D gene ambiguous. This receptor was taken from a woman aged 45-65 years in good health and CMV-seropositive. The DNA for the CDR3 is TGTGCCAGCAGTTTAGGACTGTCGGTAGTCGGTGATTCACCCCTCCACTTT. Translated: CASSLGLSVVGDSPLHF.